The clone carrying this TCR beta chain showed up just once. Original methodology: Estimation of nucleated cell counts was performed using reference gene primer amplification. Sequencing was performed with immunoSEQ multiplex PCR; in TCRdb, only in-frame clones are kept and a portion is missing. V, J and clone size were drawn from that table, and D and trimming were deduced from the DNA. The data hold approximately 220,000 clones, with about 83% observed a single time. The record originates from a study of blood T cell repertoires in COVID-19. Living in under 30 US areas, the participants were between roughly 18 and 90 years of age. Participants had their cohort set by participant-reported clinical history. Exposed volunteers were people who met a COVID-19 case within 2 weeks before study entry. The germline V gene encodes CDR1 SGHTA and CDR2 FQGTGA. Trimming shortened V by 5 bases and J by 5 bases, and 12 bases separated the two germline ends. This CDR3 region has 13 residues.

The specimen sequenced was PBMCs or T cells enriched from blood (not recorded which). This chain uses TRBV7-3 with TRBJ2-5, with a tentative D call TRBD2 (7 bases). The source of this sequence is a woman aged 40 to 50 who had been exposed to COVID-19. In DNA form, the CDR3 reads TGTGCCAGCAGCCGAAAGGGGGGGGAGACCCAGTACTTC. It is translated as CASSRKGGETQYF.